The 24 T cell receptor beta chains below come from one sample, sequenced in a study of response to subunit inactivated influenza vaccine. MiXCR, applied by TCRdb to the RT-PCR reads, yields one record per CDR3 protein. The sample has 710,000 or so distinct CDR3 sequences, less than 20% seen once. The input for sequencing was PBMCs from blood, taken 12 days after vaccination. The receptors were gathered from a man aged 45-65 years who received an inactivated influenza vaccine.

This clonotype has more than one count but fewer than ten. This chain connects TRBV12-5 to TRBJ2-3; the match to TRBD2 covers 9 bases. Trimming at V came to 5 bases and at J to 5 bases, leaving 8 bases not matched to a gene. Germline assignment: CDR1 LGHNT and CDR2 FRNRAP. CDR3 length: 15 amino acids. The CDR3 DNA reads as TGTGCTAGTGGTCTTGGCGGGGGGGCCAAAGATACGCAGTATTTT. Residues: CASGLGGGAKDTQYF.

The chain employs TRBV2 and TRBJ2-3; D is unresolved. From germline, CDR1 is SNHLY and CDR2 FYNNEI. This CDR3 is built from 14 residues. Trimming left V 3 bases short and J 0 bases short, with 7 bases between. The CDR3 nucleotides read TGTGCCAGCAGTGATTACTCTAGCACAGATACGCAGTATTTT. Translation gives CASSDYSSTDTQYF.

The chain links TRBV20-1 to TRBJ2-7; the match to TRBD2 covers 12 bases. Per germline, CDR1 DFQATT and CDR2 SNEGSKA (reference sequence). This CDR3 has 15 residues. J gave up 7 bases and V 0 bases, and 7 bases lay outside the gene matches. CDR3 in amino acids: CSARDQTSGSKEQYF. The DNA of the CDR3 is TGCAGTGCTAGAGATCAGACTAGCGGGAGTAAGGAGCAGTACTTC.

The table lists this clonotype with a count of one. The rearrangement joins TRBV7-2 to TRBJ2-1; 7 bases align to TRBD2. The CDR3 spans 15 residues. V was pared by 3 bases and J by 3 bases, with 5 bases of the junction left unmatched. Germline V gene lookup returns CDR1 SGHTA and CDR2 FQGNSA. CDR3: CASSFTAGSYNEQFF. The CDR3 nucleotides read TGTGCCAGCAGCTTTACAGCGGGAAGCTACAATGAGCAGTTCTTC. Together with reference TRBV7-2 and TRBJ2-1, the CDR3 gives the full variable domain: GAGVSQSPSNKVTEKGKDVELRCDPISGHTALYWYRQSLGQGLEFLIYFQGNSAPDKSGLPSDRFSAERTGGSVSTLTIQRTQQEDSAVYLCASSFTAGSYNEQFFGPGTRLTVL.

The CDR3 DNA is TGTGCCAGCAGCCTACCGGGACTAGCGGGGACCGGGGAGCTGTTTTTT. It specifies CASSLPGLAGTGELFF. The chain employs TRBV7-2 and TRBJ2-2, with 13 bases aligning to TRBD2. Germline V gives CDR1 SGHTA, CDR2 FQGNSA. J was trimmed by 5 bases and V by 5 bases; bases with no gene match: 5. The CDR3 totals 16 residues.

In this sample, this clonotype turned up a few times. The V and J genes are TRBV29-1 and TRBJ1-2; D remains ambiguous. Germline CDR1 SQVTM, CDR2 ANQGSEA. V lost 2 bases and J 8 bases, leaving 12 bases between the germline ends. This CDR3 is 12 amino acids long. CDR3 sequence: CSVEIPGSGYTF. Here the CDR3 DNA reads TGCAGCGTTGAAATCCCGGGGTCCGGCTACACCTTC.

The V gene is TRBV28, the J gene TRBJ2-1; TRBD1 or TRBD2 may be the D gene (6 bases each). The V end lost 4 bases, the J end lost 8 bases, and 15 bases lay between the germline ends. Germline CDR1 and CDR2: MDHEN and SYDVKM. The CDR3 spans 14 residues. The CDR3 nucleotides are TGTGCCAGCAGTTCGCCGGGACGGGGGCATGAGCAGTTCTTC. This codes for CASSSPGRGHEQFF.

The chain is built from TRBV6-5 and TRBJ2-7, with 8 bases that match TRBD1. Unmatched junction bases numbered 18, after V lost 2 bases and J lost 3 bases. In germline, CDR1 is MNHEY, CDR2 SVGAGI. The CDR3 is 19 amino acids. In nucleotides, the CDR3 is TGTGCCAGCAGTTACGGGGGAGGACAATTCCAGGACAGGGTCTACGAGCAGTACTTC. Protein: CASSYGGGQFQDRVYEQYF.

This clonotype was observed a handful of times. The J gene is TRBJ2-7, the V gene TRBV5-1; TRBD2 matches at 8 bases. J lost 0 bases, V lost 6 bases, and 5 bases had no gene match. CDR1 SGHRS and CDR2 YFSETQ come from the germline V gene. The CDR3 sequence is 14 residues long. CDR3 sequence reads: CASKALAGSYEQYF. The DNA for the CDR3 is TGCGCCAGCAAGGCCCTAGCGGGCTCCTACGAGCAGTACTTC.

The V gene is TRBV20-1, the J gene TRBJ2-7; D possibly corresponds to TRBD1 (7 bases). There are 13 residues in the CDR3. Per the germline V gene, CDR1 is DFQATT and CDR2 is SNEGSKA (reference sequence). V lost 6 bases, J lost 2 bases, and 14 bases lay in between. This CDR3 is CSAGGGTAYEQYF. The CDR3 DNA reads TGCAGTGCCGGAGGGGGCACTGCCTACGAGCAGTACTTC.

This chain connects TRBV6-1 to TRBJ2-7; 8 bases are a match to TRBD1. The CDR3 loop spans 14 amino acids. Unmatched junction bases numbered 6, after V lost 7 bases and J lost 1 base. Germline loops: CDR1 MNHNS, CDR2 SASEGT. Here the CDR3 reads CASKIDRGSYEQYF. CDR3 coding DNA: TGTGCCAGCAAAATAGACAGGGGATCCTACGAGCAGTACTTC.

The chain has TRBV4-1 and TRBJ2-3, with TRBD2 matching 11 bases. Trimming at V came to 5 bases and at J to 3 bases, leaving 7 bases not matched to a gene. The germline V gene encodes CDR1 MGHRA and CDR2 YSYEKL. The CDR3 covers 16 residues. CDR3 DNA: TGCGCCAGCAGCATCGGTAGCGGGGGGGGGACAGATACGCAGTATTTT. It specifies CASSIGSGGGTDTQYF.

This clonotype has just a few counts. This sequence joins TRBV6-2 or TRBV6-3 and TRBJ2-7, with D hard to call. V lost 0 bases and J 2 bases, leaving 8 bases between the germline ends. The CDR3 has 14 amino acids. Germline V lookup: CDR1 MNHEY, CDR2 SVGEGT. This CDR3 is CASSYSGRPYEQYF. The CDR3 nucleotides read TGTGCCAGCAGTTACTCGGGCAGACCCTACGAGCAGTACTTC.

This clonotype was picked up many times. The chain links TRBV29-1 to TRBJ1-5, with a possible D match to TRBD1 (6 bases). Germline CDR1 reads SQVTM; CDR2 reads ANQGSEA. V lost 7 bases to trimming and J lost 1 base, with 14 bases between them. The CDR3 sequence is 14 residues long. CDR3 nucleotide sequence: TGCAGCGCATCACAGGGAAGGAGCAATCAGCCCCAGCATTTT. This encodes CSASQGRSNQPQHF.

This clonotype was observed a handful of times. The chain combines TRBV24-1 with TRBJ2-1; D might be TRBD1 (5 bases). V was shortened by 5 bases and J by 3 bases, with 10 bases between the two germline ends. The CDR3 totals 14 residues. Per germline, CDR1 KGHDR and CDR2 SFDVKD. CDR3 coding DNA: TGTGCCACCAGTGGACAGTCTAGCTACAATGAGCAGTTCTTC. Residues: CATSGQSSYNEQFF.

This clonotype has more than one count but fewer than ten. This chain joins TRBV4-2 and TRBJ2-5; 14 nucleotides line up with TRBD2. The V gene's germline CDR1 is LGHNA and CDR2 YNFKEQ. This CDR3 is built from 19 residues. V lost 4 bases to trimming and J lost 3 bases; unmatched junction nucleotides: 13. The CDR3 DNA is TGTGCCAGCAGCCCCAGACGACTAGCGGGGGGGATATCTAAAGAGACCCAGTACTTC. Encoded protein: CASSPRRLAGGISKETQYF.

This clonotype has a count of ten or more. The chain joins TRBV12-3 or TRBV12-4 to TRBJ1-1, with 9 bases fitting TRBD1. The CDR3 contains 15 residues. The V and J ends lost 4 bases and 5 bases, in that order; junction bases with no gene match: 8. This chain's CDR3 is CASSWTGVRRTEAFF. CDR3 nucleotide sequence: TGTGCCAGCAGTTGGACAGGGGTGAGGAGGACTGAAGCTTTCTTT.

This clonotype was seen more than once but under ten times. This chain joins TRBV6-5 and TRBJ2-7; 7 nucleotides match TRBD1. Germline loops: CDR1 MNHEY, CDR2 SVGAGI. V lost 2 bases and J lost 2; bases outside the gene matches: 3. This CDR3 has 14 amino acids. For the CDR3, the DNA is TGTGCCAGCAGTTACAACGGACAGGCCTACGAGCAGTACTTC. Translated: CASSYNGQAYEQYF.

This clonotype was counted between two and nine times. The V and J genes are TRBV12-3 or TRBV12-4 and TRBJ2-7; D possibly corresponds to TRBD1 (7 bases). The CDR3 spans 15 residues. Trimming pared 1 base from V and 4 bases from J, leaving 14 bases between. The CDR3 reads CASSLVAGQPYEQYF. Written as DNA, the CDR3 is TGTGCCAGCAGTTTAGTTGCGGGACAGCCTTACGAGCAGTACTTC.

The chain links TRBV12-3 or TRBV12-4 to TRBJ2-2, with 7 bases identical to TRBD1. This CDR3 has 14 residues. V was pared by 8 bases and J by 5 bases, with 8 bases of the junction left unmatched. The CDR3 protein is CASRGDSKTGELFF. CDR3 DNA sequence: TGTGCCAGCCGAGGGGACAGCAAGACCGGGGAGCTGTTTTTT.

This clonotype was observed a few times. This sequence joins TRBV12-3 or TRBV12-4 and TRBJ1-1; D remains unclear. There are 13 residues in the CDR3. Trimming removed 2 bases from V and 1 base from J, with 5 bases in between. The CDR3 sequence is CASSLFENTEAFF. The CDR3 bases are TGTGCCAGCAGTTTATTTGAGAACACTGAAGCTTTCTTT.

The chain carries TRBV20-1 and TRBJ2-2, with TRBD2 matching over 8 bases. V lost 0 bases to trimming and J lost 7 bases; unmatched junction nucleotides: 7. Germline lookup yields CDR1 DFQATT and CDR2 SNEGSKA (reference sequence). CDR3 length: 15 residues. CDR3 nucleotides: TGCAGTGCTAGAGATAGAGGACTAGCAAACGGGGAGCTGTTTTTT. Protein: CSARDRGLANGELFF.

A few counts support this clonotype. The CDR3 region is CASSFFGQGFYEQYF. CDR3 DNA sequence: TGTGCCAGCAGCTTTTTCGGACAGGGGTTCTACGAGCAGTACTTC. V gene TRBV5-5 combines with J gene TRBJ2-7; TRBD1 matches at 9 bases. Germline-derived CDR1 and CDR2 are SGHKS and YYEKEE (reference sequence). Germline trimming cut 2 bases from V and 3 bases from J; bases unmatched to any gene: 6. The CDR3 runs to 15 residues.

This clonotype was picked up many times. The genes are TRBV7-2 and TRBJ2-3; D gene ambiguous. The V end lost 5 bases, the J end lost 0 bases, and 6 bases lay between the germline ends. Germline CDR1 and CDR2: SGHTA and FQGNSA. The CDR3 has 13 amino acids. This CDR3 is CASSLPSTDTQYF. DNA for the CDR3: TGTGCCAGCAGCCTACCTAGCACAGATACGCAGTATTTT.